This T cell receptor (beta chain) was documented in a study of T cells after yellow fever vaccination. Study-wide background: SMART-Seq v4 Ultra Low Input served to prepare low-cell-number fractions. General study findings and limits: Boosting was followed by the reappearance of most primary-vaccination clones (around 95% CD4, around 91% CD8). Within FACS-sorted repertoires, abundant clonotypes contaminating from the bulk population could be present.

This clonotype was counted a few times. Its matching antigen is unknown. The CDR3 has 16 residues. J lost 6 bases, V lost 3 bases, and 12 bases had no gene match. The germline CDR1 and CDR2 sequences are MGHRA and YSYEKL. 5'RACE template switching produced TCR cDNA carrying a universal primer site and UMIs. TCRdb recomputed calls from the 5' RACE reads with MiXCR, one row per CDR3 protein. The profile shows some 160,000 distinct CDR3 sequences, 9.3% of them singletons. The rearrangement links TRBV4-1 to TRBJ2-7; 9 nucleotides line up with TRBD2. This receptor was obtained from a man younger than 30 who received the YFV17D yellow fever vaccine. This sample comprised CD8+ T cells sorted from PBMCs, obtained 45 days after the yellow fever booster vaccination. The DNA for the CDR3 is TGCGCCAGCAGCCATCATCTACTAGCGGGCTCCACCGAGCAGTACTTC. This translates into CASSHHLLAGSTEQYF.